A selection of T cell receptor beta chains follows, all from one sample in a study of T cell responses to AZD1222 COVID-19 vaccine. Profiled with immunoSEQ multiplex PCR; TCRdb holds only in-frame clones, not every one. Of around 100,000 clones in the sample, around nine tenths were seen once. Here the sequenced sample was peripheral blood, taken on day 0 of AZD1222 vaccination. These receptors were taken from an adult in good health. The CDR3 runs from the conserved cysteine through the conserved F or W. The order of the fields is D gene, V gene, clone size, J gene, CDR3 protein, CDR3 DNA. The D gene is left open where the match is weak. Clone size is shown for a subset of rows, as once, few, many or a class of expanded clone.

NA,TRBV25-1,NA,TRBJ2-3,CASSEFRGGLSTDTQYF,TGTGCCAGCAGTGAATTTAGGGGGGGGTTAAGCACAGATACGCAGTATTTT
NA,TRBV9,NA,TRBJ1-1,CASSTGMRTEAFF,TGTGCCAGCAGTACAGGGATGAGGACTGAAGCTTTCTTT
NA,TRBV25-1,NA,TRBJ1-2,CASSEGGRIGLNYGYTF,TGTGCCAGCAGTGAAGGGGGTCGCATCGGTCTGAACTATGGCTACACCTTC
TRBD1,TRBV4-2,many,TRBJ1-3,CASSQDPQGAFQNSGNTIYF,TGTGCCAGCAGCCAAGATCCCCAGGGGGCTTTTCAAAATTCTGGAAACACCATATATTTT
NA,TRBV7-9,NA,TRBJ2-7,CASSTPRGSGSYEQYF,TGTGCCAGCAGCACGCCGAGGGGTAGTGGCTCCTACGAGCAGTACTTC
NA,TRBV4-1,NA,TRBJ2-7,CASKPGLSSYEQYF,TGCGCCAGCAAACCGGGACTGAGCTCCTACGAGCAGTACTTC
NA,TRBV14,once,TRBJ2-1,CASSPLAPYNEQFF,TGTGCCAGCAGTCCGCTAGCCCCCTACAATGAGCAGTTCTTC
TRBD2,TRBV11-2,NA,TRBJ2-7,CASSSLRGGPYYEQYF,TGTGCCAGCAGCTCCCTTCGGGGGGGGCCTTACTACGAGCAGTACTTC
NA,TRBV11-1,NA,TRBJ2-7,CASSADRPSEQYF,TGTGCCAGCAGCGCTGACAGGCCATCCGAGCAGTACTTC
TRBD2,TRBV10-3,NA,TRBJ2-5,CAISENPGGETQYF,TGTGCCATCAGTGAAAACCCGGGAGGAGAGACCCAGTACTTC
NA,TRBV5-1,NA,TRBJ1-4,CASSSGRNNEKLFF,TGCGCCAGCAGCTCGGGACGGAATAATGAAAAACTGTTTTTT
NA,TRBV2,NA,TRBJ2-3,CASLALADTQYF,TGTGCCAGCCTCGCTCTCGCAGATACGCAGTATTTT
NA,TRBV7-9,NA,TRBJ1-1,CASTPGDMNTEAFF,TGTGCCAGCACCCCCGGGGACATGAACACTGAAGCTTTCTTT
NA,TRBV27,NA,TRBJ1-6,CASSQQAGTSRAPLHF,TGTGCCAGCAGTCAACAGGCCGGGACTTCAAGGGCACCCCTCCACTTT
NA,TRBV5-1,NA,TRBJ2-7,CASSGGTGSSYEQYF,TGCGCCAGCAGCGGGGGGACGGGGAGCTCCTACGAGCAGTACTTC
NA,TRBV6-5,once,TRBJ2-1,CATQVSSYNEQFF,TGTGCCACCCAGGTATCTTCCTACAATGAGCAGTTCTTC
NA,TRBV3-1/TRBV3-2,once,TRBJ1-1,CASSPWGTAGTEAFF,TGTGCCAGCAGCCCGTGGGGGACGGCCGGAACTGAAGCTTTCTTT
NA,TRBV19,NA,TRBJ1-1,CASSILGTEAFF,TGTGCCAGTAGTATTTTGGGAACTGAAGCTTTCTTT
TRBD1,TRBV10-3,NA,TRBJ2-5,CATLGQEETQYF,TGTGCCACACTCGGACAGGAAGAGACCCAGTACTTC
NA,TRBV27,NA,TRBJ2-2,CASSLRAADTGELFF,TGTGCCAGCAGTTTAAGGGCCGCCGACACCGGGGAGCTGTTTTTT
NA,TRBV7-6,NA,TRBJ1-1,CASSPTVGKGTEAFF,TGTGCCAGCAGCCCGACGGTGGGCAAGGGCACTGAAGCTTTCTTT
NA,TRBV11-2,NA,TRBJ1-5,CASSLGSNQPQHF,TGTGCCAGCAGCTTAGGGAGCAATCAGCCCCAGCATTTT
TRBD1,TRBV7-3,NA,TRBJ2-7,CASSLTGGSSYEQYF,TGTGCCAGCAGTCTTACAGGGGGTTCCTCCTACGAGCAGTACTTC